This record covers a single TCR beta chain. This clonotype occurred many times. This clone's antigen is unknown. The limits of the CDR3 on the DNA are not certain, so only TCRdb's listed CDR3 is given. Reading the germline V gene gives CDR1 MNHEY and CDR2 SVGAGI. Taken from cysteine to phenylalanine, the CDR3 has 16 residues. The sample is drawn from a study of identical twins listed by TCRdb under 2016. Some background on the complete study: To test whether fetal clonotypes persist, this study deep-sequenced TCR alpha and beta repertoires from monozygotic twins, from unrelated adults of various ages, and from cord blood. To rule out contamination, the twin experiments were replicated at different times with different library preparation protocols.

General study outcomes and caveats: Excess twin sharing in beta out-of-frame sequences was weaker because fewer shared sequences lowered the signal-to-noise ratio. Compared with coincidental sharing between unrelated individuals, an excess of low generation-probability sequences was observed among out-of-frame TCR alpha sequences shared between twins. Fewer insertions were carried by abundant cord blood beta clonotypes, a similar but weaker trend appeared in young adult naive repertoires, and no such trend appeared in memory repertoires. Conclusions relied on cross-sectional statistical analysis, since the same donors could not be followed over many years. In monozygotic twins, out-of-frame TCR alpha sharing was systematically underestimated by recombination models, although the models agreed with sharing between unrelated individuals. Invariant T cells such as MAIT and iNKT could partly confound zero-insertion analyses, though diverse VJ usage argued against this for most clonotypes.

Libraries were prepared through 5' RACE. The instrument was an Illumina HiSeq 2000. Template switching introduced a universal primer binding site; the final cDNA contained a unique molecular identifier, enabling accurate counting of TCR cDNA molecules. First-strand cDNA for TCR alpha and beta chains was synthesized from specific primers in the conserved constant-segment region. To control for contamination, each cDNA library was double barcoded with a SMART-Mk sample barcode plus Illumina barcodes. TruSeq adapter sequences along with Illumina sample barcodes were introduced in two successive PCR steps. The Illumina HiSeq platform was used with custom primers to sequence TCR alpha and beta cDNA libraries. The paper's processing steps were these. MiGEC processed the raw reads to extract unique molecular identifiers, while MiXCR was used to determine the CDR3 positions. Recombination models were inferred per individual with the repgenHMM and IGoR tools using an EM algorithm. The analysis of shared clonotypes was done with the tcR package in R, with sharing normalized by the product of cloneset sizes. To study raw recombination free of thymic and clonal selection effects, out-of-frame nonproductive sequences were analyzed. Starting from the raw public reads, TCRdb applied fastp trimming at Q25, assembled clones with MiXCR and retained in-frame beta chains. Identical CDR3 protein sequences are pooled into one entry, listed with their most common genes and DNA. None of the V and J calls come from the authors' own analysis; TCRdb made them. Recorded for this sample are some 660,000 distinct CDR3 sequences; about 9.4% of them occurred a single time. The ten most abundant clones make up more than 0.75% of the sample.

Every donor was a healthy Caucasian. The twin cohort comprised three pairs of female monozygotic twins, all aged roughly 18 to 30 years. Peripheral blood mononuclear cells were the source from which RNA for the TCR libraries was isolated. This sample also appeared in a second study, on yellow fever vaccine responses in identical twins. The second paper states: The T cell response to vaccination in identical twins was reported by the authors to appear partly convergent and partly personalized. In the study, vaccine-responding T cell clones were precisely tracked in identical twins.

The receptor's source is a woman younger than 35 in good health. The sequenced sample was PBMCs. Recombination joined TRBV6-5 with TRBJ2-2; the table's D gene call, TRBD1, was not cross checked with the DNA. The encoded CDR3 is CASSTSGGPNTGELFF.